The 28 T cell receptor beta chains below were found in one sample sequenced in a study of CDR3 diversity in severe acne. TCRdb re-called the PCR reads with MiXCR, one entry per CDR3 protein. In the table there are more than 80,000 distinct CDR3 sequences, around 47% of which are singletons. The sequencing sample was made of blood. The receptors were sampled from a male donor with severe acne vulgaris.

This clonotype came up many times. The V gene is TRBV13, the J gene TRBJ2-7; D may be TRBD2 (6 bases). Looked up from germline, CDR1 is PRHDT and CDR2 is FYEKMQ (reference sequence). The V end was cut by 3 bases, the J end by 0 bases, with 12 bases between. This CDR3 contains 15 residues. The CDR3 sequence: CASSLRQGLSYEQYF. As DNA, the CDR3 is TGTGCCAGCAGCTTGAGGCAGGGACTCTCCTACGAGCAGTACTTC. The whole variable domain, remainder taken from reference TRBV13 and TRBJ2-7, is AAGVIQSPRHLIKEKRETATLKCYPIPRHDTVYWYQQGPGQDPQFLISFYEKMQSDKGSIPDRFSAQQFSDYHSELNMSSLELGDSALYFCASSLRQGLSYEQYFGPGTRLTVT.

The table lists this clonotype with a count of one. The CDR3 protein is CSASSDSTYEQYF. DNA for the CDR3: TGCAGTGCTAGCTCAGACAGTACCTACGAGCAGTACTTC. The rearrangement joins TRBV20-1 to TRBJ2-7; D possibly corresponds to TRBD1 (5 bases). The ends were cut back, 3 bases at V and 2 bases at J, with 11 bases in the middle. Germline CDR1 reads DFQATT; CDR2 reads SNEGSKA (reference sequence). CDR3 length: 13 residues.

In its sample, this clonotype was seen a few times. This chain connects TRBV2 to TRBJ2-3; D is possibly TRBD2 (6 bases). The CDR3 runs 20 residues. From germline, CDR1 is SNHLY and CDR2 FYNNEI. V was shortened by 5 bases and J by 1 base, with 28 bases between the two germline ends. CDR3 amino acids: CASSSHAGPVRESRTDTQYF. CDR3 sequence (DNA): TGTGCCAGCAGTTCCCACGCAGGGCCCGTCCGGGAGTCTCGCACAGATACGCAGTATTTT. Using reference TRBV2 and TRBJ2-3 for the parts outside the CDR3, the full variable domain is EPEVTQTPSHQVTQMGQEVILRCVPISNHLYFYWYRQILGQKVEFLVSFYNNEISEKSEIFDDQFSVERPDGSNFTLKIRSTKLEDSAMYFCASSSHAGPVRESRTDTQYFGPGTRLTVL.

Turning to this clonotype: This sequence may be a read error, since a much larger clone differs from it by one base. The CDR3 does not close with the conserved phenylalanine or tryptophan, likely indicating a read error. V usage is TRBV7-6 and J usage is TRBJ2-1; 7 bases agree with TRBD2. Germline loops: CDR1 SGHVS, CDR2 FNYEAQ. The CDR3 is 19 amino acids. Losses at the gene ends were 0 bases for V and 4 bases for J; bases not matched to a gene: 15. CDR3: CASSLAQEAGVGAYNEQFL. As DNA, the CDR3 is TGTGCCAGCAGCTTAGCGCAGGAGGCGGGAGTTGGAGCATACAATGAGCAGTTCCTC.

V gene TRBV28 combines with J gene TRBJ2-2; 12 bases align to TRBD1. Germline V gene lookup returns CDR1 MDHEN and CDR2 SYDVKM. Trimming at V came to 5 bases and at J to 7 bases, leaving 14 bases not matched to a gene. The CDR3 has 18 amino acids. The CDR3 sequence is CASSPPGQGAPEGGELFF. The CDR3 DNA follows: TGTGCCAGCAGTCCCCCGGGACAGGGGGCCCCCGAGGGCGGGGAGCTGTTTTTT. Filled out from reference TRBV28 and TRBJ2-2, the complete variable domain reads DVKVTQSSRYLVKRTGEKVFLECVQDMDHENMFWYRQDPGLGLRLIYFSYDVKMKEKGDIPEGYSVSREKKERFSLILESASTNQTSMYLCASSPPGQGAPEGGELFFGEGSRLTVL.

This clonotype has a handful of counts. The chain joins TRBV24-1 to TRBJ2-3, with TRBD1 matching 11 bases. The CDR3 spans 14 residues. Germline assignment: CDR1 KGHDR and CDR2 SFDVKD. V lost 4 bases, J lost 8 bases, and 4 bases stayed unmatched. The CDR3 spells CATSDGTGGGTQYF. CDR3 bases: TGTGCCACCAGTGACGGGACAGGGGGAGGTACGCAGTATTTT.

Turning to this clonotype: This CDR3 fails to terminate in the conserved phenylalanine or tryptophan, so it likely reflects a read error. CDR3: CASSKLAGAYNEQFL. In DNA, the CDR3 is TGTGCCAGCAGCAAACTAGCGGGGGCCTACAATGAGCAGTTCCTC. The chain recombines TRBV14 with TRBJ2-1; 11 positions agree with TRBD2. CDR1 and CDR2 from the germline V gene are SGHDN and FVKESK. V shed 5 bases, J shed 2 bases, and the junction held 2 bases outside the gene matches. The CDR3 is 15 amino acids.

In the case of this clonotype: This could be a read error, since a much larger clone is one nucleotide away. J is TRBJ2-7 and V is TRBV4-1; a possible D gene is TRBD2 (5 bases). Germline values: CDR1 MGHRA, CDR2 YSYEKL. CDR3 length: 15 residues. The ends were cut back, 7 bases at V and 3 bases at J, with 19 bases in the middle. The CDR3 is CASTSGLGSCYEQYF. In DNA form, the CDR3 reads TGCGCCAGCACGTCGGGGTTGGGAAGCTGCTACGAGCAGTACTTC.

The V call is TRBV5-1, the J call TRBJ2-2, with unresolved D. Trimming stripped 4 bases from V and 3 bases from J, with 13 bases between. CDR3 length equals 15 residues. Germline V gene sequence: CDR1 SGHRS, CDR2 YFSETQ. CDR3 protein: CASSPADRDTGELFF. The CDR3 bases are TGCGCCAGCAGCCCCGCGGACCGTGACACCGGGGAGCTGTTTTTT.

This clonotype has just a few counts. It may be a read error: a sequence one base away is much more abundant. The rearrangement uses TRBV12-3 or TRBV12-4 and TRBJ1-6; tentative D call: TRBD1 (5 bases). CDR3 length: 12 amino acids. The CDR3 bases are TGTGCCAGCAGCCAGGGAGTCTCACCCCCCCACTTT. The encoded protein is CASSQGVSPPHF.

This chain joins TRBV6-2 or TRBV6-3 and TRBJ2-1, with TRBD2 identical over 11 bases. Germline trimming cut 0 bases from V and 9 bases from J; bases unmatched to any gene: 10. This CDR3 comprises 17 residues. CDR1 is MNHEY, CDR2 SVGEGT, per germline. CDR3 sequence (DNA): TGTGCCAGCAGTTACTCTACTAGCGGGAGATGGTCGGGTGAGCAGTTCTTC. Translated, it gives CASSYSTSGRWSGEQFF.

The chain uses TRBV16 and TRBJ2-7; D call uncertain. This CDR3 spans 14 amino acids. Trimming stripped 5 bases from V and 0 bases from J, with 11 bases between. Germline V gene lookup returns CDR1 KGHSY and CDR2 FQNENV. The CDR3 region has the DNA TGTGCCAGCAGCTTCTCTCCTAGCTCCTACGAGCAGTACTTC. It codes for CASSFSPSSYEQYF.

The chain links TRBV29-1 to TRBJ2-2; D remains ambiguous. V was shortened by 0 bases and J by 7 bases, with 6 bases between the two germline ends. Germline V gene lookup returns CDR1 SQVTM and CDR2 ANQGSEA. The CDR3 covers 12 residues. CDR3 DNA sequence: TGCAGCGTTGAAGAAGAAGGCGGGGAGCTGTTTTTT. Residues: CSVEEEGGELFF.

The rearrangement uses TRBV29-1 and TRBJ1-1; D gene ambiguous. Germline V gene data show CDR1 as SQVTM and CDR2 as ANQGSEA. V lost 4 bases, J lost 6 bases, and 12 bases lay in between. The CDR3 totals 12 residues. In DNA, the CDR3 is TGCAGCGTTGGGATACAAGGGTCTGAAGCTTTCTTT. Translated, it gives CSVGIQGSEAFF. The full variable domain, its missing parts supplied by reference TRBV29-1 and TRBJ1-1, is SAVISQKPSRDICQRGTSLTIQCQVDSQVTMMFWYRQQPGQSLTLIATANQGSEATYESGFVIDKFPISRPNLTFSTLTVSNMSPEDSSIYLCSVGIQGSEAFFGQGTRLTVV.

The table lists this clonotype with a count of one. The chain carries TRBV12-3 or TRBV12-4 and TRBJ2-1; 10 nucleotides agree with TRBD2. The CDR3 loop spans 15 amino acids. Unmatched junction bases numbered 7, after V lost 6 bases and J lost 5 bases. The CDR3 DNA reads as TGTGCCAGCAGACACGGACTAGCGGATCACAATGAGCAGTTCTTC. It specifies CASRHGLADHNEQFF.

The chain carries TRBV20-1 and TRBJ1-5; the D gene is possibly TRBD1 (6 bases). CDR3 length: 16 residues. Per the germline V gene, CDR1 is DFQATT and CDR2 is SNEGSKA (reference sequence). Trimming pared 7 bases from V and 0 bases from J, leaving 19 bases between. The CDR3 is CSVAERGYDSNQPQHF. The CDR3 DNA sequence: TGCAGTGTGGCCGAGAGGGGGTATGATAGCAATCAGCCCCAGCATTTT.

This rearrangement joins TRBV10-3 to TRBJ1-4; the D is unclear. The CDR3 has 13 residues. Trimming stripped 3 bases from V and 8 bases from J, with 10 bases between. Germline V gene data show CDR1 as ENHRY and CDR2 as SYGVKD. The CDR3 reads CAISERTREKLFF. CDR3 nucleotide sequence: TGTGCCATCAGTGAACGGACCCGGGAAAAACTGTTTTTT.

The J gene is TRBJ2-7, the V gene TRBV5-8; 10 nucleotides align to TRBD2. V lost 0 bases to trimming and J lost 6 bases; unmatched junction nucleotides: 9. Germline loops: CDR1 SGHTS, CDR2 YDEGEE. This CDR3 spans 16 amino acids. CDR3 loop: CASSLGVLAGEVEQYF. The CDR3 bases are TGTGCCAGCAGCTTGGGGGTTCTAGCGGGAGAAGTCGAGCAGTACTTC.

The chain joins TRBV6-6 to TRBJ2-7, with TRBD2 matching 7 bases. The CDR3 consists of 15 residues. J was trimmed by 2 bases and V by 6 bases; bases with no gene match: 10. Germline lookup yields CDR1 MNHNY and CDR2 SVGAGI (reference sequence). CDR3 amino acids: CASSPRGEGAYEQYF. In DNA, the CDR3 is TGTGCCAGCAGCCCCCGAGGGGAGGGAGCCTACGAGCAGTACTTC.

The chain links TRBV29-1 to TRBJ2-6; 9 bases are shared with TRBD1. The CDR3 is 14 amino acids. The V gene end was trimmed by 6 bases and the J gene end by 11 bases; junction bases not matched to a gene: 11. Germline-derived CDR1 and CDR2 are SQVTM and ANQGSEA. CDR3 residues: CSVGSGTGTYVLTF. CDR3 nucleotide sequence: TGCAGCGTCGGATCCGGGACAGGGACCTACGTCCTGACTTTC.

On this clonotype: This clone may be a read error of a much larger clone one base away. CDR3 in amino acids: CAGSGSGGEDSPLHF. For the CDR3, the DNA is TGTGCCGGCAGTGGGTCAGGGGGCGAAGATTCACCCCTCCACTTT. The chain recombines TRBV2 with TRBJ1-6, with 8 bases lining up with TRBD1. From germline, CDR1 is SNHLY and CDR2 FYNNEI. This CDR3 comprises 15 residues.

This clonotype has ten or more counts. The CDR3 nucleotides read TGTGCCAGCAGTTACCCGACTAGTTTGGGTGAGCAGTTCTTC. Translation: CASSYPTSLGEQFF. The chain combines TRBV6-5 with TRBJ2-1; tentative D call: TRBD2 (6 bases). The CDR3 spans 14 residues. V was cut by 2 bases and J by 9 bases, with 14 bases left in between. Germline CDR1 MNHEY, CDR2 SVGAGI.

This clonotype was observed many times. The CDR3 DNA reads TGCGCCAGCAGCCCGTCGGGACTAGAAGGAGATACGCAGTATTTT. This gives the protein CASSPSGLEGDTQYF. This chain links TRBV4-1 with TRBJ2-3, with 8 bases that match TRBD2. Germline V lookup: CDR1 MGHRA, CDR2 YSYEKL. Trimming cost V 4 bases and J 5 bases; bases outside gene matches: 8. The CDR3 is made up of 15 amino acids.

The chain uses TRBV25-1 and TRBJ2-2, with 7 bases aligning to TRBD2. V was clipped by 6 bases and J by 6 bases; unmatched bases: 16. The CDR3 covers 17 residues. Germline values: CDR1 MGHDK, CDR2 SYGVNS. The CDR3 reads CASSRPLSGSRPGELFF. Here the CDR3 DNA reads TGTGCCAGCAGCCGCCCCCTTAGCGGGTCGCGGCCCGGGGAGCTGTTTTTT.

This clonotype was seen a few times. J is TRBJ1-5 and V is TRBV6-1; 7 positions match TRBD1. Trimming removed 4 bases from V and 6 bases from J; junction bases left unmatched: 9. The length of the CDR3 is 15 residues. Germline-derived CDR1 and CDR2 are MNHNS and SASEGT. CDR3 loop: CASSVSEGAGQPQHF. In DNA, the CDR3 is TGTGCCAGCAGTGTATCGGAGGGGGCTGGTCAGCCCCAGCATTTT.

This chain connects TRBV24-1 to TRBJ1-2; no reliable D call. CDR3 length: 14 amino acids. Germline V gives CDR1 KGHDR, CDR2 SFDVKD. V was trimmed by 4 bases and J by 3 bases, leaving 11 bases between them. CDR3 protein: CATSEAHRDYGYTF. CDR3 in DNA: TGTGCCACCAGTGAGGCACATAGGGACTATGGCTACACCTTC.

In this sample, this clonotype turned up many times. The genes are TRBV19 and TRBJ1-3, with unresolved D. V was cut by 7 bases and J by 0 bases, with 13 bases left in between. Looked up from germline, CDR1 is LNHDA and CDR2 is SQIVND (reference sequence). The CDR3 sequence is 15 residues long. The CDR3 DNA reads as TGTGCCAGTACTTTAGACGGAAGCTCTGGAAACACCATATATTTT. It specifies CASTLDGSSGNTIYF. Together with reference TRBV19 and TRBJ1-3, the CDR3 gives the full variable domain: DGGITQSPKYLFRKEGQNVTLSCEQNLNHDAMYWYRQDPGQGLRLIYYSQIVNDFQKGDIAEGYSVSREKKESFPLTVTSAQKNPTAFYLCASTLDGSSGNTIYFGEGSWLTVV.

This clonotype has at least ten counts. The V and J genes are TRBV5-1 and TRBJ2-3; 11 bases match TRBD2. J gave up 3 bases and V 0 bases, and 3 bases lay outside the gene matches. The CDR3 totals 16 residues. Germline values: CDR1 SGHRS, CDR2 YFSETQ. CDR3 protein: CASSLGRTSGTDTQYF. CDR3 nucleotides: TGCGCCAGCAGCTTGGGCAGGACTAGCGGGACAGATACGCAGTATTTT.